Following are 25 T cell receptor beta chains from one sample sequenced in a study of cytomegalovirus exposure and HLA in healthy donors. The PCR was carried out with 60 Vbeta primers and 13 Jbeta primers. The repertoire was sequenced with immunoSEQ multiplex PCR; TCRdb's copy has only in-frame clones and lacks some. The sample consists of roughly 120,000 clones, over 70% of them appearing once. The sequenced material came from PBMCs. The receptors here all came from a woman between 18 and 30 years old in good health and CMV-seronegative.

The chain combines TRBV2 with TRBJ2-3; possible D gene TRBD1, 5 bases. Trimming stripped 7 bases from V and 1 base from J, with 9 bases between. This CDR3 is built from 13 residues. Germline V gene lookup returns CDR1 SNHLY and CDR2 FYNNEI. CDR3 sequence: CASKGRGTDTQYF. As DNA, the CDR3 is TGTGCCAGCAAGGGCAGGGGCACAGATACGCAGTATTTT.

This chain uses TRBV9 with TRBJ2-6, with D unclear. V was shortened by 0 bases and J by 4 bases, with 5 bases between the two germline ends. Germline V CDR1 and CDR2: SGDLS, YYNGEE. The CDR3 length is 14 residues. The CDR3 spells CASSVARGANVLTF. As DNA, the CDR3 is TGTGCCAGCAGCGTAGCCAGGGGGGCCAACGTCCTGACTTTC.

As to this clone: A read error may account for a junction end that differs from germline. The chain uses TRBV7-7 and TRBJ1-1; no clear D. The CDR3 consists of 13 residues. The germline V gene has CDR1 SSHAT and CDR2 FNYEAQ (reference sequence). CDR3 coding DNA: TGTGCTAGCAGCTTAGGGAGGAACACTGAAGCTTTCTTT. Its translation is CASSLGRNTEAFF.

This clone was picked up a small number of times. This rearrangement joins TRBV19 to TRBJ1-2; D unclear. The V end lost 7 bases, the J end lost 5 bases, and 17 bases lay between the germline ends. CDR3 length equals 14 residues. Germline V gene lookup returns CDR1 LNHDA and CDR2 SQIVND (reference sequence). The CDR3 protein is CASTSGSGNYGYTF. CDR3 in DNA: TGTGCCAGTACCTCAGGATCAGGCAATTATGGCTACACCTTC.

The V gene is TRBV5-4, the J gene TRBJ2-7, with 8 bases lining up with TRBD2. This CDR3 has 14 amino acids. Germline CDR1 reads SGHNT; CDR2 reads YYREEE (reference sequence). The ends lost 2 bases at V and 3 bases at J; junction bases unmatched: 4. The CDR3 spells CASSLPGGDYEQYF. DNA of the CDR3: TGTGCCAGCAGCTTACCCGGGGGGGACTACGAGCAGTACTTC.

The chain is built from TRBV13 and TRBJ1-5; 8 bases match TRBD1. The V gene end was trimmed by 0 bases and the J gene end by 7 bases; junction bases not matched to a gene: 5. CDR1 PRHDT and CDR2 FYEKMQ come from the germline V gene (reference sequence). This CDR3 comprises 15 residues. CDR3 nucleotides: TGTGCCAGCAGCTTAGGGCCAGGGGGCGACCAGCCCCAGCATTTT. Translation gives CASSLGPGGDQPQHF.

Comments on this clone: Different DNA sequences within this sample yield the same CDR3. V gene TRBV5-1 combines with J gene TRBJ1-2; D is possibly TRBD1 (5 bases). The CDR3 is 15 amino acids. V was pared by 5 bases and J by 2 bases, with 16 bases between. The germline V gene has CDR1 SGHRS and CDR2 YFSETQ. The CDR3 coding sequence is TGCGCCAGCAGGGCGGGGTACAGGCGAAACTATGGCTACACCTTC. It codes for CASRAGYRRNYGYTF.

The V and J genes are TRBV5-1 and TRBJ2-5, with 7 bases identical to TRBD2. Germline trimming cut 4 bases from V and 0 bases from J; bases unmatched to any gene: 3. The germline V gene encodes CDR1 SGHRS and CDR2 YFSETQ. The CDR3 extends over 14 amino acids. Written as DNA, the CDR3 is TGCGCCAGCAGCCTCGGGACTAACCAAGAGACCCAGTACTTC. Protein product: CASSLGTNQETQYF.

The V and J genes are TRBV5-8 and TRBJ1-5, with D tentatively TRBD1 (5 bases). Germline loops: CDR1 SGHTS, CDR2 YDEGEE. V gave up 0 bases and J gave up 9 bases, with 16 bases separating them. The CDR3 consists of 15 residues. In DNA, the CDR3 is TGTGCCAGCAGCTTGGAGGGGCCTGGGAGGAGGCCCCAGCATTTT. This translates into CASSLEGPGRRPQHF.

Concerning this clone itself: The same CDR3 is also encoded by other DNA sequences in this sample. The gene calls are TRBV5-1 and TRBJ2-2; 10 positions agree with TRBD2. Losses at the gene ends were 8 bases for V and 5 bases for J; bases not matched to a gene: 6. The CDR3 has 14 amino acids. The germline V gene encodes CDR1 SGHRS and CDR2 YFSETQ. CDR3 sequence: CASSLSGGTGELFF. The DNA of the CDR3 is TGCGCCAGTTCCCTTAGCGGGGGGACCGGGGAGCTGTTTTTT.

This chain uses TRBV28 with TRBJ2-1; D call uncertain. V was pared by 2 bases and J by 8 bases, with 10 bases between. The length of the CDR3 is 13 residues. The germline CDR1 and CDR2 sequences are MDHEN and SYDVKM. CDR3 amino acids: CASSLIFTDEQFF. The CDR3, as DNA: TGTGCCAGCAGTTTAATCTTCACAGATGAGCAGTTCTTC.

This chain links TRBV7-8 with TRBJ1-5; 7 nucleotides line up with TRBD1. The ends lost 1 base at V and 3 bases at J; junction bases unmatched: 12. Looked up from germline, CDR1 is SGHVS and CDR2 is FQNEAQ. The CDR3 covers 18 residues. CDR3 protein: CASSLERSYRGLNQPQHF. The DNA of the CDR3 is TGTGCCAGCAGCTTAGAACGTTCTTACAGGGGACTCAATCAGCCCCAGCATTTT.

This chain joins TRBV5-1 and TRBJ1-6; 8 bases map to TRBD1. Germline V gene lookup returns CDR1 SGHRS and CDR2 YFSETQ. With V trimmed by 4 bases and J by 7 bases, 16 bases remained unmatched. This CDR3 contains 18 residues. CDR3 protein: CASSPDPRTGTGNSPLHF. CDR3 nucleotides: TGCGCCAGCAGCCCAGATCCGCGGACCGGGACAGGCAATTCACCCCTCCACTTT.

The V call is TRBV6-1, the J call TRBJ2-1; 8 bases line up with TRBD1. This CDR3 comprises 13 residues. J was trimmed by 7 bases and V by 10 bases; bases with no gene match: 9. Germline V CDR1 and CDR2: MNHNS, SASEGT. The CDR3 region is CAIKTGVRNEQFF. DNA of the CDR3: TGTGCCATCAAGACAGGGGTGAGGAATGAGCAGTTCTTC.

The chain couples TRBV7-8 to TRBJ2-5, with TRBD2 matching 7 bases. From germline, CDR1 is SGHVS and CDR2 FQNEAQ. The V and J ends lost 0 bases and 5 bases, in that order; junction bases with no gene match: 6. This CDR3 region has 15 residues. CDR3 bases: TGTGCCAGCAGCTTAGCTTGGGGGGGGAGGGAGACCCAGTACTTC. Translated: CASSLAWGGRETQYF.

V gene TRBV2 combines with J gene TRBJ2-1; D might be TRBD1 (6 bases). V shed 8 bases and J shed 2 bases, with 13 bases lying between them. Germline V gene lookup returns CDR1 SNHLY and CDR2 FYNNEI. The CDR3 runs 14 residues. CDR3 nucleotides: TGTGCCAGCGAACAGGGTCTAACCTACAATGAGCAGTTCTTC. This codes for CASEQGLTYNEQFF.

On this clone itself: The limits of the CDR3 on the DNA are not certain, so only TCRdb's listed CDR3 is given. The rearrangement links TRBV28 to TRBJ2-7; TRBD1, the table's D call, lacks a check against the DNA. The CDR3 contains 15 residues when both ends are counted. The germline V gene has CDR1 MDHEN and CDR2 SYDVKM. The CDR3 sequence: CASSFGPGGRNEQYF.

This chain joins TRBV2 and TRBJ2-7; 8 positions match TRBD1. CDR1 is SNHLY and CDR2 is FYNNEI in the germline V gene. After removal of 5 bases from V and 2 bases from J, the junction contained 11 bases not matched to a gene. The CDR3 is made up of 16 amino acids. The CDR3 DNA reads as TGTGCCAGCAGTCGGACAGGGCGCCGGACCACCTACGAGCAGTACTTC. Its translation: CASSRTGRRTTYEQYF.

This clone has a handful of counts. The genes are TRBV5-5 and TRBJ1-1, with 8 positions matching TRBD1. CDR1 and CDR2 (germline): SGHKS, YYEKEE (reference sequence). This CDR3 is built from 15 residues. Losses at the gene ends were 0 bases for V and 5 bases for J; bases not matched to a gene: 6. In nucleotides, the CDR3 is TGTGCCAGCAGCTTGGCCGGGCAGGGGGCGACTGAAGCTTTCTTT. Residues: CASSLAGQGATEAFF.

J is TRBJ2-5 and V is TRBV10-3, with 13 bases aligning to TRBD2. This CDR3 spans 16 amino acids. Germline V gene sequence: CDR1 ENHRY, CDR2 SYGVKD. The trim removed 4 bases at V and 3 bases at J, leaving 5 bases unmatched. This CDR3 is CAISGGGTSGEETQYF. CDR3 DNA sequence: TGTGCCATCAGTGGGGGGGGGACTAGCGGGGAAGAGACCCAGTACTTC.

V gene TRBV30 combines with J gene TRBJ2-7, with TRBD1 identical over 11 bases. Germline CDR1 is GTSNPN and CDR2 is SVGIG (reference sequence). The CDR3 runs to 14 residues. J lost 7 bases, V lost 2 bases, and 7 bases had no gene match. CDR3 sequence reads: CAWSLGQGAGEQYF. In DNA, the CDR3 is TGTGCCTGGAGTCTCGGACAGGGGGCCGGGGAGCAGTACTTC.

This clone was observed a few times. The chain is built from TRBV6-1 and TRBJ2-7; 9 bases agree with TRBD1. Per the germline V gene, CDR1 is MNHNS and CDR2 is SASEGT. The V and J ends lost 7 bases and 3 bases, in that order; junction bases with no gene match: 7. This CDR3 is built from 14 residues. The CDR3 DNA reads as TGTGCCAGCATGAGCCGGGACAGGGTCTACGAGCAGTACTTC. Its protein product is CASMSRDRVYEQYF.

This chain connects TRBV29-1 to TRBJ1-6; D is perhaps TRBD1 (5 bases). Germline CDR1 reads SQVTM; CDR2 reads ANQGSEA. This CDR3 spans 13 amino acids. The ends were cut back, 4 bases at V and 8 bases at J, with 12 bases in the middle. The CDR3 loop is CSVGWDLDSPLHF. As DNA, the CDR3 is TGCAGCGTTGGGTGGGACTTAGATTCACCCCTCCACTTT.

The chain uses TRBV19 and TRBJ2-7; D might be TRBD2 (6 bases). Trimming pared 2 bases from V and 2 bases from J, leaving 10 bases between. Germline-derived CDR1 and CDR2 are LNHDA and SQIVND (reference sequence). The CDR3 runs to 14 residues. CDR3 sequence reads: CASSIRAGTYEQYF. CDR3 nucleotide sequence: TGTGCCAGTAGTATACGAGCGGGTACCTACGAGCAGTACTTC.

This clone was found once. The chain recombines TRBV4-1 with TRBJ2-5, with TRBD2 identical over 9 bases. This CDR3 region has 15 residues. V lost 7 bases to trimming and J lost 2 bases; unmatched junction nucleotides: 8. Germline-derived CDR1 and CDR2 are MGHRA and YSYEKL. The CDR3 coding sequence is TGCGCCAGCAAGGATAGCGGGGGTCCTCAAGAGACCCAGTACTTC. Protein sequence: CASKDSGGPQETQYF.